This TCR beta chain originates from a study of T-cell reconstitution after alpha-beta-depleted transplantation in children. Germline V gene data show CDR1 as DFQATT and CDR2 as SNEGSKA (reference sequence). The V gene lost 4 bases and the J gene lost 0 bases, with 20 bases spanning the gap. The length of the CDR3 is 17 residues. Molecular barcoding with unique molecular identifiers was used for the TCRbeta library. TCRdb redid the calling of the PCR reads with MiXCR, one entry per CDR3 protein. The sample carries hundreds of thousands of distinct CDR3 sequences, 10% to 13% recorded once. In this sample, this clonotype turned up a few times.

This material consisted of PBMCs from the stem cell graft donor, taken from the stem cell graft. The TCR sequence derives from a human donor who donated a stem cell graft to a child with acute myeloid leukemia. This chain links TRBV20-1 with TRBJ2-3; weak D call: TRBD2 (5 bases). CDR3 DNA sequence: TGCAGTGCTACTTGGCTAGAGGGCAAGTTGAGCACAGATACGCAGTATTTT. As protein: CSATWLEGKLSTDTQYF.